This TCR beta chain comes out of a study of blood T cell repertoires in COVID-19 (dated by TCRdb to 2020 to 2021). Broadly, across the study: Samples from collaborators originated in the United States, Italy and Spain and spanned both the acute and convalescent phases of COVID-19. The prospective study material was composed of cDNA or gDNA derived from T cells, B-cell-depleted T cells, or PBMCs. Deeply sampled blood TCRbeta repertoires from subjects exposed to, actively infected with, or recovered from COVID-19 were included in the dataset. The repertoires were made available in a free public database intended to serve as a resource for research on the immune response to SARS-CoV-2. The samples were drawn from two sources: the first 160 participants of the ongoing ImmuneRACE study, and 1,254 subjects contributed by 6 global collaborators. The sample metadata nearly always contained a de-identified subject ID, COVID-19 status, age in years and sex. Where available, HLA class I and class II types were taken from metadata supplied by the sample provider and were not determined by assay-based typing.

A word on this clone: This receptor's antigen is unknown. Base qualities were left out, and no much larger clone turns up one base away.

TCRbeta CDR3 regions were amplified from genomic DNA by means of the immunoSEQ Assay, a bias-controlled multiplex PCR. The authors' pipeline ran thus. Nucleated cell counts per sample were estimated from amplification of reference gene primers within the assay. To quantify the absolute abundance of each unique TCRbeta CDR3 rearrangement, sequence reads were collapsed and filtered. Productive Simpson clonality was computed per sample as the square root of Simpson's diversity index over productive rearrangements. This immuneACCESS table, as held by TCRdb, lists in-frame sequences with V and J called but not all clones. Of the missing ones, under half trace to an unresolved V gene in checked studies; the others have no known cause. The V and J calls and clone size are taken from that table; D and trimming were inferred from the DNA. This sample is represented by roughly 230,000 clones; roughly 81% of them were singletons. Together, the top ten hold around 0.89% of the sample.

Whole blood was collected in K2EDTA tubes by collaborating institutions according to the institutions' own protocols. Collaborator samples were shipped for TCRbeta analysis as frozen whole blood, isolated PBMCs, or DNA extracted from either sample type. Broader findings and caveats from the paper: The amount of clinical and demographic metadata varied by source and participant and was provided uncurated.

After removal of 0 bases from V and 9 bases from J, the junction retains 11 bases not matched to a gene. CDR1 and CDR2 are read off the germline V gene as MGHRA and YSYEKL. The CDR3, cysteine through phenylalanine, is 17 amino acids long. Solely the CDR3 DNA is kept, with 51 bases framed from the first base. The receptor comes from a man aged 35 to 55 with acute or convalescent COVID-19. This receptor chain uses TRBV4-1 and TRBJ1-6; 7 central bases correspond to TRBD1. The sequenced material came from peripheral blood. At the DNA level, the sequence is TGCGCCAGCAGCCAAGAACCCCTCCAGGGGGGTGTTTCACCCCTCCACTTT. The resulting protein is CASSQEPLQGGVSPLHF.